This T cell receptor beta chain was profiled in a study of shared clonotypes between healthy human individuals. Whole-study context: The donors, a couple of women and a few men, were aged 18 to 49.

Germline values: CDR1 MNHEY, CDR2 SMNVEV (reference sequence). Trimming pared 5 bases from V and 0 bases from J, leaving 10 bases between. The CDR3 is 14 residues long. Healthy HIV-negative adults without recent acute infections or vaccinations served as donors. Some clones are missing from TCRdb's copy, which holds only in-frame ones; the method was immunoSEQ multiplex PCR. The profile shows a few million clones, more than 90% of them singletons. This TCR derives from a young man in good health. The chain uses TRBV27 and TRBJ1-1; D unresolved. Sequenced: naive CD4+ T cells sorted from blood. The subset here: CD45RA+ positively selected. CDR3 nucleotide sequence: TGTGCCAGCAGTGGGGAGGCCTTGAACACTGAAGCTTTCTTT. It translates to CASSGEALNTEAFF.